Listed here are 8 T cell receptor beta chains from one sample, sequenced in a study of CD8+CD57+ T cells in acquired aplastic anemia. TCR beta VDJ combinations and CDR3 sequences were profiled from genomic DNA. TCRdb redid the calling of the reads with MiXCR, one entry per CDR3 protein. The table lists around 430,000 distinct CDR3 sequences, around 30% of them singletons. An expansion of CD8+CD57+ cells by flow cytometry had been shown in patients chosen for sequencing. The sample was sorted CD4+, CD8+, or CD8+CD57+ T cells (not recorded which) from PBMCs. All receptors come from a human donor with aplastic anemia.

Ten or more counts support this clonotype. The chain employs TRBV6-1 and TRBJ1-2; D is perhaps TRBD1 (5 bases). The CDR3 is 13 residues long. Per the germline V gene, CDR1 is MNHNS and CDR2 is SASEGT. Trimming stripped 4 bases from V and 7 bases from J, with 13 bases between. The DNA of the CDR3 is TGTGCCAGCAGTGGGGGCCAGGGCATTGGCTACACCTTC. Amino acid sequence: CASSGGQGIGYTF.

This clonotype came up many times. The CDR3: CSARTGGPYNSPLHF. Here the CDR3 DNA reads TGCAGTGCTAGGACAGGGGGCCCCTATAATTCACCCCTCCACTTT. The chain links TRBV20-1 to TRBJ1-6; 10 nucleotides agree with TRBD1. The V gene end was trimmed by 3 bases and the J gene end by 2 bases; junction bases not matched to a gene: 1. The CDR3 is 15 residues long. Germline-derived CDR1 and CDR2 are DFQATT and SNEGSKA (reference sequence).

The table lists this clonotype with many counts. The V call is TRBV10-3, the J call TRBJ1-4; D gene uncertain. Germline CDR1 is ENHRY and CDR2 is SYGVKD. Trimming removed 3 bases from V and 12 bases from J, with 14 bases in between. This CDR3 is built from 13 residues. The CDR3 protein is CAISEQKLGQLFF. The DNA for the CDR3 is TGTGCCATCAGTGAACAGAAACTTGGTCAACTGTTTTTT.

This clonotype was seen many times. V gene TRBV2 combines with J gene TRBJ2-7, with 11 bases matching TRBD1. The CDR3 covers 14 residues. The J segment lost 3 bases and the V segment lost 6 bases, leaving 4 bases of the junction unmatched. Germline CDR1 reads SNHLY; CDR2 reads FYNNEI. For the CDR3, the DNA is TGTGCCAGCAGCCGGGACAGGGGGGACTACGAGCAGTACTTC. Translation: CASSRDRGDYEQYF.

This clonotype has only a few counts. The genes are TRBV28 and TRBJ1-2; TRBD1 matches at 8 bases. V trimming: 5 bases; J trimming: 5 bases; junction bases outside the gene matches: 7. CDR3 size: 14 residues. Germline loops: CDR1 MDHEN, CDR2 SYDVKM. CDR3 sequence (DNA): TGTGCCAGCAGTGTGGACAGGGTGGGGTATGGCTACACCTTC. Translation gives CASSVDRVGYGYTF.

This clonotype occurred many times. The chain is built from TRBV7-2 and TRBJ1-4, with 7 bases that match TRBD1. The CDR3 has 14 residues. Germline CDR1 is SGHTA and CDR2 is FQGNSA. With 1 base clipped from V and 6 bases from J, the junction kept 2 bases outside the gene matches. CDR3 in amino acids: CASSLEGGDEKLFF. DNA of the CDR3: TGTGCCAGCAGCTTAGAAGGGGGCGATGAAAAACTGTTTTTT.

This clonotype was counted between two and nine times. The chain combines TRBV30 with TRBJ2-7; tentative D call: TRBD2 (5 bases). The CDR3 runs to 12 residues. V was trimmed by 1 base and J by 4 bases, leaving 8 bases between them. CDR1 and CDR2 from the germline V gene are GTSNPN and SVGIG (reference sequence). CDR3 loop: CAWSASGYEQYF. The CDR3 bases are TGTGCCTGGAGTGCAAGCGGATACGAGCAGTACTTC. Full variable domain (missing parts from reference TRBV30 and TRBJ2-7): SQTIHQWPATLVQPVGSPLSLECTVEGTSNPNLYWYRQAAGRGLQLLFYSVGIGQISSEVPQNLSASRPQDRQFILSSKKLLLSDSGFYLCAWSASGYEQYFGPGTRLTVT.

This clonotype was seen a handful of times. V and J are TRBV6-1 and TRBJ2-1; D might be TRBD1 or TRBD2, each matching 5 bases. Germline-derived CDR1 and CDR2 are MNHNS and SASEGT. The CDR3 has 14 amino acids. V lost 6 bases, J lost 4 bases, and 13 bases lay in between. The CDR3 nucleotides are TGTGCCAGCAGCCAGGGACGGAATTACAATGAGCAGTTCTTC. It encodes CASSQGRNYNEQFF.